Following are 18 T cell receptor beta chains from one sample sequenced in a study of brain T cells in children with intractable seizures. TCRdb's table, derived via immunoSEQ multiplex PCR, lists solely in-frame clones and lacks some. The sample holds 100,000 to 120,000 clones, roughly 94% seen once. Material: peripheral blood, obtained at surgery. These receptors were obtained from a boy in the first two years of life with hemimegalencephaly and intractable seizures.

This chain connects TRBV7-2 to TRBJ2-7; 9 bases align to TRBD1. CDR1 is SGHTA and CDR2 is FQGNSA in the germline V gene. The ends lost 3 bases at V and 7 bases at J; junction bases unmatched: 13. The CDR3 has 16 residues. The CDR3 nucleotides read TGTGCCAGCAGCTTGGTCCCGGGACAGGGAGTAGGGGAGCAGTACTTC. Translation gives CASSLVPGQGVGEQYF. The complete variable domain, with remaining parts taken from reference TRBV7-2 and TRBJ2-7, reads GAGVSQSPSNKVTEKGKDVELRCDPISGHTALYWYRQSLGQGLEFLIYFQGNSAPDKSGLPSDRFSAERTGGSVSTLTIQRTQQEDSAVYLCASSLVPGQGVGEQYFGPGTRLTVT.

CDR3 region: CASSGRTRDFEQFF. The CDR3 DNA reads as TGTGCCAGTAGTGGGCGGACTAGGGATTTTGAGCAGTTCTTC. This chain links TRBV19 with TRBJ2-1, with 7 bases fitting TRBD2. The CDR3 loop spans 14 amino acids. CDR1 is LNHDA and CDR2 is SQIVND in the germline V gene (reference sequence). J gave up 9 bases and V 5 bases, and 10 bases lay outside the gene matches.

V gene TRBV28 combines with J gene TRBJ1-3; D is possibly TRBD1 (6 bases). Between the trimmed V and J ends, which lost 8 bases and 2 bases, there was a span of 10 bases. The CDR3 is made up of 13 amino acids. The germline gives CDR1 MDHEN, CDR2 SYDVKM. The CDR3 is CASGGAAGNTIYF. The CDR3 DNA is TGTGCCAGCGGGGGGGCGGCTGGAAACACCATATATTTT.

V and J are TRBV23-1 and TRBJ2-5; D is perhaps TRBD1 (5 bases). TRBV23-1 is recorded as an ORF, its role being uncertain. V lost 0 bases to trimming and J lost 4 bases, with 9 bases between them. The CDR3 is 14 residues long. This CDR3 is CASSQSGLVETQYF. The CDR3 nucleotides are TGCGCCAGCAGTCAATCGGGGCTGGTAGAGACCCAGTACTTC.

In regard to this clone: Other DNA sequences within the sample encode an identical CDR3. This chain links TRBV30 with TRBJ1-2, with D possibly being TRBD1 (5 bases). V lost 0 bases, J lost 5 bases, and 7 bases lay in between. Looked up from germline, CDR1 is GTSNPN and CDR2 is SVGIG (reference sequence). This CDR3 region has 12 residues. CDR3 in amino acids: CAWSVGVYGYTF. DNA of the CDR3: TGTGCCTGGAGTGTGGGGGTTTATGGCTACACCTTC.

This sequence joins TRBV5-1 and TRBJ2-5; tentatively, D is TRBD1 (6 bases). V lost 0 bases and J 3 bases, leaving 9 bases between the germline ends. CDR1 and CDR2 (germline): SGHRS, YFSETQ. This CDR3 contains 14 residues. CDR3 sequence: CASSLGGPEETQYF. The CDR3 nucleotides read TGCGCCAGCAGCTTGGGGGGGCCTGAAGAGACCCAGTACTTC.

The chain is built from TRBV28 and TRBJ1-2, with 10 nucleotides matching TRBD1. The CDR3 sequence is 15 residues long. V was clipped by 5 bases and J by 2 bases; unmatched bases: 5. The germline V gene encodes CDR1 MDHEN and CDR2 SYDVKM. CDR3 sequence reads: CASSTPGQGNYGYTF. DNA for the CDR3: TGTGCCAGCAGTACTCCGGGACAGGGGAACTATGGCTACACCTTC.

The sample holds one count of this clone. The chain links TRBV2 to TRBJ2-2; D remains ambiguous. The CDR3 is made up of 15 amino acids. CDR1 is SNHLY, CDR2 FYNNEI, per germline. V dropped 4 bases and J dropped 2 bases, with 11 bases sitting between them. DNA of the CDR3: TGTGCCAGCAGTGGGGTAGCTTTTAACACCGGGGAGCTGTTTTTT. This gives the protein CASSGVAFNTGELFF.

The chain joins TRBV3-1 (or the pseudogene TRBV3-2) to TRBJ2-1; 10 positions match TRBD2. Germline-derived CDR1 and CDR2 are LGHDT and YNNKEL (reference sequence). The CDR3 contains 15 residues. The trim removed 6 bases at V and 1 base at J, leaving 3 bases unmatched. CDR3 in DNA: TGTGCCAGCAGGGGACTAGCGACATCCTACAATGAGCAGTTCTTC. This codes for CASRGLATSYNEQFF.

V gene TRBV14 combines with J gene TRBJ2-2, with D maybe TRBD2 (6 bases). CDR3 length: 15 amino acids. V lost 2 bases, J lost 6 bases, and 13 bases lay in between. Germline-derived CDR1 and CDR2 are SGHDN and FVKESK. The CDR3 DNA reads as TGTGCCAGCAGCCAAAGGAGGGTGGGCGCCGGGGAGCTGTTTTTT. Its protein is CASSQRRVGAGELFF.

The rearrangement links TRBV29-1 to TRBJ2-5, with 8 bases that match TRBD1. Germline lookup yields CDR1 SQVTM and CDR2 ANQGSEA. V shed 6 bases and J 4 bases; nucleotides not matched to a gene: 4. The CDR3 consists of 12 residues. The chain's CDR3 is CSVQTGAETQYF. The DNA of the CDR3 is TGCAGCGTCCAGACAGGGGCAGAGACCCAGTACTTC.

The chain is built from TRBV29-1 and TRBJ2-7, with D possibly matching TRBD1 (5 bases). The ends were cut back, 7 bases at V and 1 base at J, with 14 bases in the middle. CDR1 is SQVTM, CDR2 ANQGSEA, per germline. The CDR3 runs 13 residues. DNA for the CDR3: TGCAGCGCCGTATATGGGGCTTCCTACGAGCAGTACTTC. Protein: CSAVYGASYEQYF.

The chain is built from TRBV12-3 or TRBV12-4 and TRBJ1-5; D unclear. V was shortened by 5 bases and J by 5 bases, with 7 bases between the two germline ends. This CDR3 comprises 12 residues. The CDR3 nucleotides read TGTGCCAGCAGTGGCGCTTATCAGCCCCAGCATTTT. Translation gives CASSGAYQPQHF.

The chain combines TRBV7-6 with TRBJ2-7; D gene ambiguous. Trimming removed 3 bases from V and 7 bases from J, with 16 bases in between. Germline lookup yields CDR1 SGHVS and CDR2 FNYEAQ. The CDR3 extends over 14 amino acids. CDR3 nucleotides: TGTGCCAGCAGCTTGGGCAGACCCCCTTTGGAGCAGTACTTC. This translates into CASSLGRPPLEQYF.

The rearrangement uses TRBV5-5 and TRBJ2-7; 7 bases are shared with TRBD2. J was trimmed by 3 bases and V by 4 bases; bases with no gene match: 16. The CDR3 runs 17 residues. Germline CDR1 and CDR2: SGHKS and YYEKEE (reference sequence). The CDR3 is CASSPGRLTSRFYEQYF. Here the CDR3 DNA reads TGTGCCAGCAGCCCGGGACGGTTGACTAGCCGGTTCTACGAGCAGTACTTC.

CDR3 sequence reads: CASADRGGNQPQHF. The CDR3 DNA reads as TGTGCCAGTGCTGACAGAGGTGGCAATCAGCCCCAGCATTTT. The chain couples TRBV19 to TRBJ1-5; the D gene is possibly TRBD1 (5 bases). Per germline, CDR1 LNHDA and CDR2 SQIVND (reference sequence). V gave up 8 bases and J gave up 2 bases, with 13 bases separating them. The CDR3 consists of 14 residues.

This rearrangement joins TRBV7-9 to TRBJ1-3; possibly TRBD1 for D (5 bases). Germline CDR1 is SEHNR and CDR2 is FQNEAQ (reference sequence). The CDR3 has 17 amino acids. Trimming removed 5 bases from V and 0 bases from J, with 17 bases in between. The CDR3 DNA reads as TGTGCCAGCAGCCTGACAAACTTTGGGACCTCTGGAAACACCATATATTTT. Its protein product is CASSLTNFGTSGNTIYF.

The chain couples TRBV3-1 (or the pseudogene TRBV3-2) to TRBJ1-3; D not certain. Between the trimmed V and J ends, which lost 0 bases and 1 base, there was a span of 7 bases. This CDR3 has 15 residues. CDR1 is LGHDT, CDR2 YNNKEL, per germline (reference sequence). For the CDR3, the DNA is TGTGCCAGCAGCCAAGATCACAGTTCTGGAAACACCATATATTTT. Its protein is CASSQDHSSGNTIYF.